These 19 T cell receptor beta chains were all obtained from the same sample, sequenced in a study of beta chain features in type 1 diabetes. The sequenced template was cDNA made from the entire isolated RNA. Using immunoSEQ multiplex PCR, the repertoire was profiled, and TCRdb retains in-frame clones only, with some absent. The sample includes hundreds of thousands of clones, less than 20% of them seen just once. The sample comprised naive CD4+ T cells from blood. These receptors originate from a man in his late teens or twenties in good health.

The gene calls are TRBV7-9 and TRBJ1-5; tentative D call: TRBD1 (6 bases). The CDR3 is 15 amino acids. The ends were cut back, 5 bases at V and 7 bases at J, with 18 bases in the middle. Germline values: CDR1 SEHNR, CDR2 FQNEAQ (reference sequence). CDR3 in DNA: TGTGCCAGCAGCCTATTCCGGGACATACCACAGCCCCAGCATTTT. Encoded protein: CASSLFRDIPQPQHF.

Only a few counts were recorded for this clone. Other DNA sequences within the sample encode an identical CDR3. The genes are TRBV18 and TRBJ1-1, with D unclear. The CDR3 is made up of 13 amino acids. Germline CDR1 is KGHSH and CDR2 is LQKENI. V dropped 2 bases and J dropped 0 bases, with 4 bases sitting between them. The CDR3 DNA reads TGTGCCAGCTCACCAACCGTGAACACTGAAGCTTTCTTT. It specifies CASSPTVNTEAFF.

The rearrangement joins TRBV25-1 to TRBJ2-2, with a tentative D call TRBD1 (5 bases). Germline-derived CDR1 and CDR2 are MGHDK and SYGVNS. Between the trimmed V and J ends, which lost 4 bases and 1 base, there was a span of 10 bases. The CDR3 consists of 15 residues. As DNA, the CDR3 is TGTGCCAGCAGTGGGCGGCAGGGGAACACCGGGGAGCTGTTTTTT. This sequence encodes CASSGRQGNTGELFF.

V and J are TRBV30 and TRBJ1-5; possibly TRBD1 for D (5 bases). The V end was cut by 0 bases, the J end by 12 bases, with 9 bases between. Germline CDR1 is GTSNPN and CDR2 is SVGIG (reference sequence). The CDR3 covers 11 residues. CDR3 in amino acids: CAWSVGGSQHF. The CDR3 DNA sequence: TGTGCCTGGAGTGTCGGGGGAAGCCAGCATTTT.

V usage is TRBV6-5 and J usage is TRBJ2-5; 7 bases agree with TRBD1. Germline-derived CDR1 and CDR2 are MNHEY and SVGAGI. Trimming cost V 5 bases and J 4 bases; bases outside gene matches: 4. This CDR3 region has 13 residues. The CDR3 coding sequence is TGTGCCAGCAGTGAACAGGGGCGAGAGACCCAGTACTTC. Translating it yields CASSEQGRETQYF.

This clone was seen only once. The chain uses TRBV6-6 and TRBJ2-1; TRBD2 is a possible D gene (6 bases). The CDR3 has 14 residues. Germline values: CDR1 MNHNY, CDR2 SVGAGI (reference sequence). The germline V and J ends were trimmed by 0 bases and 3 bases, with 6 bases remaining between them. The CDR3 sequence is CASSYSGGYNEQFF. Written as DNA, the CDR3 is TGTGCCAGCAGTTACTCCGGGGGCTACAATGAGCAGTTCTTC.

This clone was observed a handful of times. The chain links TRBV14 to TRBJ1-2, with TRBD1 as a possible D gene (6 bases). Trimming pared 1 base from V and 4 bases from J, leaving 16 bases between. The CDR3 has 16 residues. Germline loops: CDR1 SGHDN, CDR2 FVKESK. This chain's CDR3 is CASSQVGAQGLYGYTF. The CDR3 nucleotides are TGTGCCAGCAGCCAAGTTGGGGCTCAGGGGCTCTATGGCTACACCTTC.

This clone came up a few times. Other DNA variants within this sample encode the same CDR3. The chain has TRBV6-5 and TRBJ2-7, with 7 bases fitting TRBD1. V lost 6 bases to trimming and J lost 3 bases; unmatched junction nucleotides: 5. The CDR3 is made up of 13 amino acids. From germline, CDR1 is MNHEY and CDR2 SVGAGI. The CDR3 protein is CASSRGQNYEQYF. The CDR3 bases are TGTGCCAGCAGCCGGGGACAGAACTACGAGCAGTACTTC.

This clone was seen only a few times. The V call is TRBV5-1, the J call TRBJ2-1, with 12 positions matching TRBD2. V gave up 2 bases and J gave up 1 base; unmatched junction bases: 4. The CDR3 contains 17 residues. Germline V gene sequence: CDR1 SGHRS, CDR2 YFSETQ. CDR3 DNA: TGCGCCAGCAGCTTCGCTAGCGGGGGGGCTTCCTACAATGAGCAGTTCTTC. Protein sequence: CASSFASGGASYNEQFF.

The V gene is TRBV5-1, the J gene TRBJ2-5; the match to TRBD2 covers 11 bases. The CDR3 is made up of 17 amino acids. Germline CDR1 SGHRS, CDR2 YFSETQ. V shed 0 bases, J shed 5 bases, and the junction held 9 bases outside the gene matches. The CDR3 protein is CASSLGRGLAVPETQYF. The CDR3 bases are TGCGCCAGCAGCTTGGGGAGGGGACTAGCGGTCCCTGAGACCCAGTACTTC.

V usage is TRBV21-1 and J usage is TRBJ2-2; TRBD1 is taken as the D call from the table, unchecked against the DNA. TRBV21-1 is marked as a pseudogene. CDR3 length: 18 amino acids. The CDR3 nucleotides are TGTGCCAGCAGCAAGGGACAAAGTCATGTCCCGAACACCGGGGAGCTGTTTTTT. This encodes CASSKGQSHVPNTGELFF.

This chain connects TRBV6-5 to TRBJ2-3, with D uncertain. This CDR3 region has 14 residues. Germline V gives CDR1 MNHEY, CDR2 SVGAGI. Deletions cut 2 bases from V and 2 bases from J, with 8 bases between. This CDR3 is CASSYVHPTDTQYF. The CDR3, as DNA: TGTGCCAGCAGTTACGTACATCCCACAGATACGCAGTATTTT.

The chain joins TRBV5-4 to TRBJ2-3, with no clear D. Trimming took off 4 bases at V and 0 bases at J, with 15 bases between the two ends. Germline CDR1 reads SGHNT; CDR2 reads YYREEE (reference sequence). The CDR3 totals 16 residues. CDR3 DNA: TGTGCCAGCAGCCGGTGGGAAACGATGAGCACAGATACGCAGTATTTT. It is translated as CASSRWETMSTDTQYF.

The chain couples TRBV6-5 to TRBJ1-3; no firm D call. The CDR3 consists of 16 residues. In germline, CDR1 is MNHEY, CDR2 SVGAGI. Trimming took off 0 bases at V and 0 bases at J, with 9 bases between the two ends. CDR3 coding DNA: TGTGCCAGCAGTTACTCGAGGCACAACTCTGGAAACACCATATATTTT. Translated: CASSYSRHNSGNTIYF.

This clone has more than one count but fewer than ten. V is TRBV12-5 and J is TRBJ2-1, with D tentatively TRBD1 (5 bases). CDR3 length: 19 residues. V lost 0 bases to trimming and J lost 0 bases, with 18 bases between them. Germline assignment: CDR1 LGHNT and CDR2 FRNRAP. The CDR3 protein is CASGLVLRGTGYSYNEQFF. The CDR3 DNA is TGTGCTAGTGGTTTGGTACTTAGGGGCACAGGCTACTCCTACAATGAGCAGTTCTTC.

The chain combines TRBV19 with TRBJ1-5; possibly TRBD1 for D (6 bases). Germline CDR1 reads LNHDA; CDR2 reads SQIVND (reference sequence). CDR3 length: 16 residues. V was pared by 4 bases and J by 0 bases, with 13 bases between. CDR3 nucleotides: TGTGCCAGTAGTAGGAGAGGGGGAGATAGCAATCAGCCCCAGCATTTT. Amino acid sequence: CASSRRGGDSNQPQHF.

This rearrangement joins TRBV11-2 to TRBJ2-5; TRBD2 aligns across 7 bases. The V and J ends lost 5 bases and 5 bases, in that order; junction bases with no gene match: 14. The length of the CDR3 is 16 residues. Germline V lookup: CDR1 SGHAT, CDR2 FQNNGV. The CDR3 loop is CASSHRGEGARETQYF. The CDR3 DNA reads as TGTGCCAGCAGCCATCGGGGGGAGGGAGCTCGGGAGACCCAGTACTTC. Drawing the rest from reference TRBV11-2 and TRBJ2-5, the complete variable domain is EAGVAQSPRYKIIEKRQSVAFWCNPISGHATLYWYQQILGQGPKLLIQFQNNGVVDDSQLPKDRFSAERLKGVDSTLKIQPAKLEDSAVYLCASSHRGEGARETQYFGPGTRLLVL.

J is TRBJ2-2 and V is TRBV28; D unclear. Per germline, CDR1 MDHEN and CDR2 SYDVKM. CDR3 size: 12 residues. The V end was cut by 2 bases, the J end by 7 bases, with 5 bases between. CDR3 sequence: CASSLQIGELFF. CDR3 bases: TGTGCCAGCAGTTTACAGATCGGGGAGCTGTTTTTT.

A few counts support this clone. The V gene is TRBV9, the J gene TRBJ2-5; TRBD1 or TRBD2 may be the D gene (5 bases each). The ends were cut back, 4 bases at V and 3 bases at J, with 13 bases in the middle. This CDR3 is 14 amino acids long. Germline loops: CDR1 SGDLS, CDR2 YYNGEE. CDR3 region: CASSPGPGKETQYF. The CDR3 coding sequence is TGTGCCAGCAGCCCGGGACCTGGGAAAGAGACCCAGTACTTC.